Reported below is one T cell receptor (beta chain). Its specificity is not known. This record belongs to a study of cytomegalovirus exposure and HLA in healthy donors. Study-level findings and limits: 87-base-pair reads could not separate some V segments, including TRBV6-2 and TRBV6-3. TCR beta V- and J-gene trimming, according to a later analysis, was linked to a missense DCLRE1C variant. It was reported in a later analysis that an Asian-associated ancestry cluster showed fewer N-insertions than the approximately 690-donor mean. Earlier findings revealed that most TCR beta V segments proved productive either about 90% or about 30% of the time.

Vbeta (60) and Jbeta (13) primers were used in the PCR. The repertoire was sequenced with immunoSEQ multiplex PCR; TCRdb's copy has only in-frame clones and lacks some. The table shows about 120,000 clones, with about 66% occurring only once. The V gene end was trimmed by 8 bases and the J gene end by 7 bases; junction bases not matched to a gene: 29. The germline gives CDR1 LGHNA, CDR2 YSLEER. This CDR3 spans 21 amino acids. This TCR was recovered from a man aged 30-40 years in good health and CMV-seropositive. This rearrangement joins TRBV4-3 to TRBJ2-1, with 10 bases that match TRBD2. The sequencing input was PBMCs. CDR3 sequence (DNA): TGCGCCAGCGGAAGACGAGCGGCACGAAGGGGGGGGCTACTAGCGGGAAATGAGCAGTTCTTC. Protein product: CASGRRAARRGGLLAGNEQFF.